The clone carrying this TCR beta chain was detected a few times. As yet, its antigen is unknown. The entry originates in a study of T cells in Graves' hyperthyroidism and ophthalmopathy. RNA transcripts gave rise to amplified TCR beta CDR3 regions. The HTBI set primed first-round TCR CDR3 RT-PCR. TCRdb re-called the multiplex PCR reads through MiXCR, storing one row per CDR3 protein. The sample carries roughly 260,000 distinct CDR3 sequences, approximately 14% recorded once. These patients, aged 18 to 65, had recently diagnosed hyperthyroidism lasting under 2 months. Patients were excluded for uncontrolled infection, other autoimmune disease, pregnancy or lactation. Diagnoses rested on clinical symptoms, serum thyroxine and TRAb, thyroid ultrasound and orbital computed tomography. Study-level results: Most expanded thyroid clonotypes above 0.001 recurred in blood.

With 4 bases removed from V and 1 base from J, the gap between germline ends came to 4 bases. Per germline, CDR1 SQVTM and CDR2 ANQGSEA. This CDR3 is built from 12 residues. Sequencing input: blood. The TCR originated in a woman between 40 and 55 years old with Graves' hyperthyroidism that later progressed to Graves' ophthalmopathy. The chain recombines TRBV29-1 with TRBJ2-2; D is undetermined. The CDR3 region is CSVAGNTGELFF. For the CDR3, the DNA is TGCAGCGTTGCAGGGAACACCGGGGAGCTGTTTTTT.